Below, 8 T cell receptor beta chains from the same sample are listed, as sequenced in a study of cytomegalovirus exposure and HLA in healthy donors. PCR primers comprised 60 Vbeta and 13 Jbeta primers. Only in-frame clones appear in the TCRdb table, and some are missing; sequencing was by immunoSEQ multiplex PCR. The repertoire holds some 200,000 clones, with approximately 85% as singletons. The sample was PBMCs. The source of these receptors is a woman aged 40 to 50 in good health and CMV-seronegative.

The V gene is TRBV18, the J gene TRBJ2-5; weak D call: TRBD2 (5 bases). Trimming left V 2 bases short and J 6 bases short, with 19 bases between. CDR1 KGHSH and CDR2 LQKENI come from the germline V gene. There are 16 residues in the CDR3. The CDR3 protein is CASSPVWVVAGKTQYF. In DNA form, the CDR3 reads TGTGCCAGCTCACCAGTTTGGGTCGTGGCCGGGAAGACCCAGTACTTC.

The chain is built from TRBV7-5 and TRBJ1-2; TRBD1, the table's D call, lacks a check against the DNA. TRBV7-5 is an annotated pseudogene. The CDR3 spans 15 residues. CDR3 DNA sequence: TGTGTCAGAAGCTTAGCAGAAGGGGCAAGGTCTGGCTACACCTTC. Amino acid sequence: CVRSLAEGARSGYTF.

The chain has TRBV6-5 and TRBJ2-7; TRBD2 is a possible D gene (6 bases). Germline CDR1 is MNHEY and CDR2 is SVGAGI. V lost 0 bases to trimming and J lost 4 bases, with 16 bases between them. This CDR3 spans 16 amino acids. The CDR3 is CASSYSGGTRWYEQYF. The CDR3 region has the DNA TGTGCCAGCAGTTACTCCGGCGGGACCCGTTGGTACGAGCAGTACTTC.

The chain employs TRBV7-2 and TRBJ2-3, with D maybe TRBD2 (6 bases). The CDR3 is made up of 15 amino acids. Per germline, CDR1 SGHTA and CDR2 FQGNSA. Trimming took 4 bases from V and 3 from J, leaving 14 bases between them. The CDR3 region has the DNA TGTGCCAGCAGCTCCCTTTTGAGCGGGACAGATACGCAGTATTTT. It translates to CASSSLLSGTDTQYF.

The CDR3 loop reads CASSRRISMNTEAFF. In nucleotides, the CDR3 is TGTGCCAGCAGCCGGAGGATCAGTATGAACACTGAAGCTTTCTTT. V is TRBV14 and J is TRBJ1-1; D unresolved. CDR1 SGHDN and CDR2 FVKESK come from the germline V gene. Between the trimmed V and J ends, which lost 4 bases and 0 bases, there was a span of 12 bases. This CDR3 comprises 15 residues.

V usage is TRBV27 and J usage is TRBJ2-7; 9 bases fit TRBD2. CDR3 length equals 14 residues. Trimming at V came to 3 bases and at J to 4 bases, leaving 4 bases not matched to a gene. Germline V gene lookup returns CDR1 MNHEY and CDR2 SMNVEV (reference sequence). CDR3 residues: CASSFSGRGYEQYF. The CDR3 nucleotides read TGTGCCAGCAGTTTTAGCGGGAGAGGGTACGAGCAGTACTTC.

This rearrangement joins TRBV13 to TRBJ2-1; D is perhaps TRBD1 (5 bases). The CDR3 has 16 amino acids. The V end was cut by 3 bases, the J end by 9 bases, with 21 bases between. CDR1 and CDR2 from the germline V gene are PRHDT and FYEKMQ (reference sequence). This CDR3 reads CASSFQGAPWGIEQFF. CDR3 sequence (DNA): TGTGCCAGCAGCTTCCAAGGGGCGCCCTGGGGTATTGAGCAGTTCTTC.

CDR3 nucleotides: TGTGCCATCAGCAGCGGGAGTTACGAGCAGTACTTC. It codes for CAISSGSYEQYF. V usage is TRBV10-3 and J usage is TRBJ2-7, with TRBD2 matching over 8 bases. V shed 6 bases, J shed 4 bases, and the junction held 2 bases outside the gene matches. Per the germline V gene, CDR1 is ENHRY and CDR2 is SYGVKD. CDR3 length: 12 residues.